Each of the 11 T cell receptor beta chains below was sequenced from the same sample in a study of cytomegalovirus exposure and HLA in healthy donors. Data came from immunoSEQ multiplex PCR; TCRdb stores just in-frame clones and leaves some out. Of fewer than 250,000 clones in the sample, roughly 84% were seen once. The sample comprised PBMCs. These receptors came from a woman aged 18-30 years in good health and CMV-seropositive.

The chain joins TRBV27 to TRBJ1-2; 7 bases are a match to TRBD1. The junction had 8 bases not matched to a gene; V was cut back by 5 bases and J by 8 bases. The germline gives CDR1 MNHEY, CDR2 SMNVEV (reference sequence). The CDR3 totals 13 residues. The CDR3 spells CASSTDRASGYTF. The CDR3 nucleotides are TGTGCCAGCAGTACTGACAGGGCTTCGGGCTACACCTTC.

J is TRBJ2-3 and V is TRBV5-4, with D maybe TRBD1 (7 bases). V dropped 0 bases and J dropped 4 bases, with 12 bases sitting between them. The CDR3 sequence is 15 residues long. The germline gives CDR1 SGHNT, CDR2 YYREEE (reference sequence). DNA for the CDR3: TGTGCCAGCAGCTTGGAGCCAGGGGGGTCAGATACGCAGTATTTT. Its translation: CASSLEPGGSDTQYF.

With regard to this clone: The same CDR3 also results from other DNA sequences found in this sample. V gene TRBV27 combines with J gene TRBJ1-5; TRBD1 aligns across 10 bases. Germline V lookup: CDR1 MNHEY, CDR2 SMNVEV (reference sequence). V trimming: 5 bases; J trimming: 6 bases; junction bases outside the gene matches: 4. This CDR3 spans 14 amino acids. As DNA, the CDR3 is TGTGCCAGCAGTCCCGGACAGGGGGGTCAGCCCCAGCATTTT. Protein sequence: CASSPGQGGQPQHF.

In nucleotides, the CDR3 is TGCAGCGTTGACTCGGGGGGGTATGGCTACACCTTC. Translated, it gives CSVDSGGYGYTF. The chain recombines TRBV29-1 with TRBJ1-2, with D possibly matching TRBD1 (5 bases). The CDR3 covers 12 residues. Trimming pared 3 bases from V and 5 bases from J, leaving 10 bases between. Looked up from germline, CDR1 is SQVTM and CDR2 is ANQGSEA. Drawing the rest from reference TRBV29-1 and TRBJ1-2, the complete variable domain is SAVISQKPSRDICQRGTSLTIQCQVDSQVTMMFWYRQQPGQSLTLIATANQGSEATYESGFVIDKFPISRPNLTFSTLTVSNMSPEDSSIYLCSVDSGGYGYTFGSGTRLTVV.

V and J are TRBV27 and TRBJ2-7; 12 nucleotides line up with TRBD2. Germline lookup yields CDR1 MNHEY and CDR2 SMNVEV (reference sequence). CDR3 length: 18 residues. J gave up 0 bases and V 5 bases, and 11 bases lay outside the gene matches. The CDR3, as DNA: TGTGCCAGCAGTCCGAGGCCCAGACTAGCGGGAGTCTCCTACGAGCAGTACTTC. This encodes CASSPRPRLAGVSYEQYF.

The V call is TRBV27, the J call TRBJ2-7; D remains ambiguous. CDR1 is MNHEY, CDR2 SMNVEV, per germline (reference sequence). The germline V and J ends were trimmed by 0 bases and 9 bases, with 12 bases remaining between them. The CDR3 has 13 residues. The CDR3 nucleotides read TGTGCCAGCAGTTTATCCCCGGGTCTCCTGCAGTACTTC. It translates to CASSLSPGLLQYF.

The CDR3 DNA follows: TGCAGCGTTGAAGATCAGGACTATGGCTACACCTTC. Translated, it gives CSVEDQDYGYTF. This sequence joins TRBV29-1 and TRBJ1-2; D is undetermined. V gave up 0 bases and J gave up 3 bases, with 5 bases separating them. The CDR3 has 12 residues. Germline V gives CDR1 SQVTM, CDR2 ANQGSEA.

The chain uses TRBV7-3 and TRBJ2-4; perhaps TRBD2 as D (6 bases). Germline CDR1 reads SGHTA; CDR2 reads FQGTGA. This CDR3 region has 16 residues. V was cut by 5 bases and J by 0 bases, with 14 bases left in between. The CDR3 loop reads CASSPEGGIAKNIQYF. For the CDR3, the DNA is TGTGCCAGCAGCCCCGAAGGCGGGATAGCCAAAAACATTCAGTACTTC.

The chain recombines TRBV2 with TRBJ2-3; 7 bases are shared with TRBD2. CDR3 length: 14 amino acids. The germline CDR1 and CDR2 sequences are SNHLY and FYNNEI. V was pared by 2 bases and J by 6 bases, with 5 bases of the junction left unmatched. CDR3 loop: CASSELGGSDTQYF. The CDR3, as DNA: TGTGCCAGCAGTGAACTGGGCGGGAGTGATACGCAGTATTTT. The full variable domain, its missing parts supplied by reference TRBV2 and TRBJ2-3, is EPEVTQTPSHQVTQMGQEVILRCVPISNHLYFYWYRQILGQKVEFLVSFYNNEISEKSEIFDDQFSVERPDGSNFTLKIRSTKLEDSAMYFCASSELGGSDTQYFGPGTRLTVL.

With respect to this clone: The same CDR3 is also encoded by other DNA sequences in this sample. This chain links TRBV28 with TRBJ2-7; 11 nucleotides agree with TRBD2. V gave up 4 bases and J gave up 1 base; unmatched junction bases: 3. Germline values: CDR1 MDHEN, CDR2 SYDVKM. The CDR3 covers 15 residues. CDR3 protein: CASSSRLAGSYEQYF. For the CDR3, the DNA is TGTGCCAGCAGTTCCAGACTAGCGGGGTCCTACGAGCAGTACTTC. Filled out from reference TRBV28 and TRBJ2-7, the complete variable domain reads DVKVTQSSRYLVKRTGEKVFLECVQDMDHENMFWYRQDPGLGLRLIYFSYDVKMKEKGDIPEGYSVSREKKERFSLILESASTNQTSMYLCASSSRLAGSYEQYFGPGTRLTVT.

The chain employs TRBV5-1 and TRBJ2-3; 11 nucleotides agree with TRBD1. Germline assignment: CDR1 SGHRS and CDR2 YFSETQ. The V gene end was trimmed by 3 bases and the J gene end by 5 bases; junction bases not matched to a gene: 5. There are 15 residues in the CDR3. The CDR3 is CASSSTGTGGDTQYF. CDR3 DNA: TGCGCCAGCAGCTCGACAGGGACAGGGGGAGATACGCAGTATTTT.